Presented here are 22 T cell receptor beta chains from one specimen sequenced in a study of blood T cell repertoires in COVID-19. Assay: immunoSEQ multiplex PCR; the TCRdb copy retains only in-frame clones and omits some. The repertoire holds about 140,000 clones, with about 86% as singletons. Specimen: peripheral blood. These receptor sequences come from a woman aged 60-75 years with acute or convalescent COVID-19.

The CDR3 bases are TGTGCCAGCAGTTACTCGTGGCTAGCGGGGGGGTACCAAGAGACCCAGTACTTC. It specifies CASSYSWLAGGYQETQYF. This sequence joins TRBV6-2 or TRBV6-3 and TRBJ2-5, with TRBD2 matching 12 bases. The trim removed 0 bases at V and 0 bases at J, leaving 5 bases unmatched. Germline V CDR1 and CDR2: MNHEY, SVGEGT. The CDR3 loop spans 18 amino acids.

This chain uses TRBV4-1 with TRBJ2-2; D is uncertain. CDR1 MGHRA and CDR2 YSYEKL come from the germline V gene. V was cut by 1 base and J by 2 bases, with 5 bases left in between. The CDR3 sequence is 14 residues long. The CDR3 reads CASSQGLNTGELFF. As DNA, the CDR3 is TGCGCCAGCAGCCAAGGACTTAACACCGGGGAGCTGTTTTTT.

This sequence joins TRBV6-5 and TRBJ2-7; TRBD1 matches at 8 bases. This CDR3 is 15 amino acids long. Germline V lookup: CDR1 MNHEY, CDR2 SVGAGI. With V trimmed by 0 bases and J by 7 bases, 8 bases remained unmatched. CDR3 sequence reads: CASSYSWQGASEQYF. The CDR3 nucleotides read TGTGCCAGCAGTTACTCATGGCAGGGGGCGAGTGAGCAGTACTTC.

This chain joins TRBV9 and TRBJ2-5; the D gene is possibly TRBD2 (5 bases). CDR1 and CDR2 (germline): SGDLS, YYNGEE. The CDR3 contains 14 residues. Trimming took off 4 bases at V and 2 bases at J, with 12 bases between the two ends. The CDR3 nucleotides read TGTGCCAGCAGCCGGGGAGTATTACAAGAGACCCAGTACTTC. It yields the protein CASSRGVLQETQYF.

The chain has TRBV6-5 and TRBJ2-5; 8 nucleotides line up with TRBD1. With V trimmed by 9 bases and J by 5 bases, 8 bases remained unmatched. CDR1 is MNHEY and CDR2 is SVGAGI in the germline V gene. The CDR3 is 13 amino acids. The CDR3 is CARRQGMGETQYF. CDR3 sequence (DNA): TGTGCCAGAAGACAGGGGATGGGGGAGACCCAGTACTTC.

V and J are TRBV7-8 and TRBJ1-5, with unresolved D. The V gene lost 1 base and the J gene lost 0 bases, with 16 bases spanning the gap. This CDR3 has 18 residues. CDR1 and CDR2 from the germline V gene are SGHVS and FQNEAQ. The CDR3 loop is CASSLVPASLYSNQPQHF. CDR3 bases: TGTGCCAGCAGCTTAGTACCCGCAAGCCTTTATAGCAATCAGCCCCAGCATTTT.

The chain couples TRBV13 to TRBJ2-7, with D unclear. The V end was cut by 7 bases, the J end by 5 bases, with 15 bases between. There are 13 residues in the CDR3. Per germline, CDR1 PRHDT and CDR2 FYEKMQ (reference sequence). CDR3 bases: TGTGCCAGCACCCCTTGGCCTCCCCACGAGCAGTACTTC. This gives the protein CASTPWPPHEQYF.

The chain couples TRBV28 to TRBJ1-5; 7 nucleotides match TRBD1. The length of the CDR3 is 14 residues. J lost 7 bases, V lost 6 bases, and 9 bases had no gene match. Germline-derived CDR1 and CDR2 are MDHEN and SYDVKM. CDR3 DNA: TGTGCCAGCAGAAAACAGGGGCCTGGGCAGCCCCAGCATTTT. Residues: CASRKQGPGQPQHF.

The CDR3 DNA sequence: TGTGCCAGCAGTGGTAGGGGGCCGGGAAACACCGGGGAGCTGTTTTTT. It encodes CASSGRGPGNTGELFF. The rearrangement uses TRBV25-1 and TRBJ2-2, with TRBD1 matching over 7 bases. Looked up from germline, CDR1 is MGHDK and CDR2 is SYGVNS. V gave up 4 bases and J gave up 2 bases; unmatched junction bases: 7. This CDR3 has 16 amino acids.

This sequence joins TRBV7-9 and TRBJ2-6; the D is unclear. V gave up 2 bases and J gave up 0 bases, with 5 bases separating them. This CDR3 is 15 amino acids long. Germline values: CDR1 SEHNR, CDR2 FQNEAQ (reference sequence). Here the CDR3 reads CASSLTVSGANVLTF. CDR3 in DNA: TGTGCCAGCAGCTTAACAGTCTCTGGGGCCAACGTCCTGACTTTC.

This clone was counted a single time. Mismatch with germline at one junction end may stem from a read error. At the DNA level, this CDR3 is encoded by other sequences in the same sample as well. The chain employs TRBV7-8 and TRBJ2-2; TRBD2 matches at 8 bases. CDR1 is SGHVS and CDR2 is FQNEAQ in the germline V gene. The length of the CDR3 is 18 residues. CDR3 sequence (DNA): TGTGCCAGCAGCTTACGTCTCGGGGGGGCAACAGGGCCCGGAGAGCTGTTTTTT. Residues: CASSLRLGGATGPGELFF.

The rearrangement joins TRBV27 to TRBJ1-5, with no clear D. Trimming cost V 4 bases and J 7 bases, with 17 bases left between them. CDR1 MNHEY and CDR2 SMNVEV come from the germline V gene (reference sequence). The CDR3 has 15 residues. CDR3 protein: CASSSTPVPGQPQHF. In DNA form, the CDR3 reads TGTGCCAGCAGTTCCACCCCGGTACCGGGGCAGCCCCAGCATTTT.

The chain uses TRBV20-1 and TRBJ1-3, with TRBD1 matching over 7 bases. The length of the CDR3 is 14 residues. The junction had 7 bases not matched to a gene; V was cut back by 3 bases and J by 5 bases. Germline values: CDR1 DFQATT, CDR2 SNEGSKA (reference sequence). The CDR3 is CSASNRGLRNTIYF. CDR3 nucleotides: TGCAGTGCTAGTAACAGGGGTTTGAGAAACACCATATATTTT.

V gene TRBV19 combines with J gene TRBJ1-6, with 7 positions matching TRBD1. V lost 8 bases to trimming and J lost 0 bases; unmatched junction nucleotides: 4. The CDR3 is 15 amino acids. The germline CDR1 and CDR2 sequences are LNHDA and SQIVND (reference sequence). The CDR3 loop is CASQTGSSYNSPLHF. The CDR3 DNA follows: TGTGCCAGTCAGACAGGGAGCTCCTATAATTCACCCCTCCACTTT.

The chain employs TRBV28 and TRBJ2-7; D possibly corresponds to TRBD2 (6 bases). Trimming removed 8 bases at V and 3 bases at J, with 17 bases between. Germline CDR1 and CDR2: MDHEN and SYDVKM. This CDR3 has 14 amino acids. CDR3 sequence reads: CASSTRGLFYEQYF. CDR3 nucleotide sequence: TGTGCCAGCTCCACAAGGGGACTGTTCTACGAGCAGTACTTC.

On this clone: The same CDR3 arises from other DNA sequences in this sample as well. The rearrangement links TRBV9 to TRBJ1-6; perhaps TRBD1 as D (6 bases). Germline V gives CDR1 SGDLS, CDR2 YYNGEE. Trimming cost V 3 bases and J 0 bases, with 7 bases left between them. This CDR3 spans 15 amino acids. CDR3 nucleotides: TGTGCCAGCAGCGCGGACAGCTCCTATAATTCACCCCTCCACTTT. Amino acid sequence: CASSADSSYNSPLHF.

The chain carries TRBV5-1 and TRBJ1-4; D unresolved. Trimming pared 6 bases from V and 0 bases from J, leaving 6 bases between. Germline lookup yields CDR1 SGHRS and CDR2 YFSETQ. This CDR3 region has 13 residues. The DNA for the CDR3 is TGCGCCAGCACGGGTGCAACTAATGAAAAACTGTTTTTT. Translated, it gives CASTGATNEKLFF.

The rearrangement joins TRBV7-9 to TRBJ2-7, with TRBD1 matching 10 bases. Germline-derived CDR1 and CDR2 are SEHNR and FQNEAQ (reference sequence). The CDR3 loop spans 15 amino acids. The trim removed 4 bases at V and 1 base at J, leaving 4 bases unmatched. CDR3 nucleotide sequence: TGTGCCAGCAGCTCTGGGACAGGGGTTTCCTACGAGCAGTACTTC. Amino acids: CASSSGTGVSYEQYF.

This chain links TRBV6-2 or TRBV6-3 with TRBJ2-2; D is perhaps TRBD2 (6 bases). In germline, CDR1 is MNHEY, CDR2 SVGEGT. The CDR3 is 20 amino acids. V was trimmed by 0 bases and J by 6 bases, leaving 26 bases between them. The CDR3 here is CASSYSSLATPTVFPGELFF. CDR3 coding DNA: TGTGCCAGCAGTTACTCGAGCCTAGCGACTCCAACCGTCTTCCCCGGGGAGCTGTTTTTT.

The chain joins TRBV11-3 to TRBJ1-4; 7 nucleotides match TRBD1. CDR3 length equals 15 residues. V lost 0 bases, J lost 4 bases, and 2 bases stayed unmatched. CDR1 and CDR2 from the germline V gene are SGHNT and YENEEA. DNA for the CDR3: TGTGCCAGCAGCTTAGAGGGACAGAATAATGAAAAACTGTTTTTT. This translates into CASSLEGQNNEKLFF.

This chain uses TRBV18 with TRBJ2-1; 12 positions agree with TRBD2. V was clipped by 3 bases and J by 6 bases; unmatched bases: 3. The germline CDR1 and CDR2 sequences are KGHSH and LQKENI. CDR3 length equals 15 residues. The CDR3 sequence is CASSPTSGGFNEQFF. CDR3 in DNA: TGTGCCAGCTCACCGACTAGCGGGGGTTTCAATGAGCAGTTCTTC.

J is TRBJ2-7 and V is TRBV6-5; the D gene is possibly TRBD1 (6 bases). The CDR3 sequence is 14 residues long. Germline-derived CDR1 and CDR2 are MNHEY and SVGAGI. Trimming stripped 0 bases from V and 2 bases from J, with 8 bases between. This CDR3 is CASSYSTGPYEQYF. The CDR3 DNA reads TGTGCCAGCAGTTACTCGACAGGTCCCTACGAGCAGTACTTC.